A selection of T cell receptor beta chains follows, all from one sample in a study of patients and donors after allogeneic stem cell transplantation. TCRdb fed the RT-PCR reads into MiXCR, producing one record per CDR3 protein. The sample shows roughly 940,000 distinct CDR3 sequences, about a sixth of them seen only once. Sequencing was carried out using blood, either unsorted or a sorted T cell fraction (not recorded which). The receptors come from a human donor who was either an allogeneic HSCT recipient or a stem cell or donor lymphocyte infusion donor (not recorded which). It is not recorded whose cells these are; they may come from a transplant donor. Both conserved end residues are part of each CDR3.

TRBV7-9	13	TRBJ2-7	CASSFLQGGEQYF
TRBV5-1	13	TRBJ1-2	CASSLDLGDGYTF
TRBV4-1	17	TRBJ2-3	CASSQELAGVSTDTQYF
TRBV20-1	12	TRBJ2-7	CSARGIGMEQYF
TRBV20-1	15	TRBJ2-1	CSARDPSGEYNEQFF
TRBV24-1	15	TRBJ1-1	CATSAPAGPNTEAFF
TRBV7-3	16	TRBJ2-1	CASSPEAGWSYNEQFF
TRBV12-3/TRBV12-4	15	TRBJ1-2	CASTWDQGGDYGYTF
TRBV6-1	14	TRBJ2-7	CASSEEQGLGEQYF
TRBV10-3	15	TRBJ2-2	CAIKPRASNTGELFF
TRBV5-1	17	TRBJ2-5	CASSGLFLTGRVETQYF
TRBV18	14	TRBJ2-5	CASSPPWGGETQYF
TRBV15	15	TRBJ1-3	CATSRDGLLGNTIYF
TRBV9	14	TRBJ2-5	CASSVAGNEETQYF
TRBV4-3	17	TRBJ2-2	CASSQVLGLGNTGELFF
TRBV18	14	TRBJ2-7	CASSQQGISYEQYF
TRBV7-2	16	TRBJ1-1	CASSLALTGANIEAFF
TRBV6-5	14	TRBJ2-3	CASSYGPSTDTQYF
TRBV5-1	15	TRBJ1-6	CASSPRDRANSPLHF
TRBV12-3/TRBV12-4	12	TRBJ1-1	CASSSRWVEAFF
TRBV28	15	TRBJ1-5	CASSWGQVDNQPQHF
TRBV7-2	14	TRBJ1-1	CASSHLQGITEAFF